This T cell receptor (beta chain) was retrieved from a study of spatial heterogeneity in lung cancer. Turning to the study itself: 72 TRACERx patients with early, untreated non-small cell lung cancer donated samples. Sequence detection consistently recorded a greater number of beta-chain than alpha-chain sequences.

The study tagged each TCR cDNA molecule with a unique molecular identifier. TCRdb recomputed calls from the 5' RACE reads with MiXCR, one row per CDR3 protein. The data contain about 120,000 distinct CDR3 sequences, 9% to 15% of them seen just once; the ten biggest clones take up approximately 17%. Noted time point: blood at routine non-recurrence follow-up after resection. The sequenced material consisted of unsorted whole RNA from tumor, nontumor lung or frozen PBMC. This clonotype was seen only a few times. Trimming pared 3 bases from V and 2 bases from J, leaving 8 bases between. The CDR3 has 14 amino acids. CDR1 SNHLY and CDR2 FYNNEI come from the germline V gene.

This sequence joins TRBV2 and TRBJ1-5; D gene uncertain. The material was PBMCs, obtained at follow-up. The clonotype comes from a male donor with early-stage non-small cell lung cancer. The CDR3 nucleotides read TGTGCCAGCAGTGATGGGGTAGGCAATCAGCCCCAGCATTTT. Its translation is CASSDGVGNQPQHF.